These T cell receptor beta chains were read from a single sample in a study of blood T cell repertoires in COVID-19. Only in-frame clones appear in the TCRdb table, and some are missing; sequencing was by immunoSEQ multiplex PCR. In the table there are about 210,000 clones, around 83% of which are singletons. The specimen was peripheral blood. These receptors were collected from a woman between 70 and 85 years old with COVID-19, enrolled during active disease. Each CDR3 is given with its conserved first and last residue. Fields, in order: clone size, D gene, V gene, J gene, CDR3 protein, CDR3 DNA. The D gene is left open where the match is weak. Rows may omit the clone size; those that give it use once, few, many or a size class.

>-|-|TRBV7-2|TRBJ2-2
CASSLADGGSGELFF
TGTGCCAGCAGCTTAGCTGACGGAGGTAGCGGGGAGCTGTTTTTT
>-|TRBD2|TRBV13|TRBJ2-5
CASSVTGTSEQETQYF
TGTGCCAGCAGCGTAACCGGGACTAGCGAACAAGAGACCCAGTACTTC
>many|-|TRBV9|TRBJ1-3
CASSVVPPGGPGGNTIYF
TGTGCCAGCAGCGTAGTACCCCCGGGGGGACCGGGAGGAAACACCATATATTTT
>-|TRBD1|TRBV6-6|TRBJ2-7
CASTPTGGLDEQYF
TGTGCCAGCACCCCGACAGGGGGCCTGGACGAGCAGTACTTC
>-|-|TRBV27|TRBJ2-1
CASSLGGSPYNEQFF
TGTGCCAGCAGTTTAGGCGGATCGCCCTACAATGAGCAGTTCTTC
>-|-|TRBV7-2|TRBJ1-6
CASSSRGGGSPLHF
TGTGCCAGCAGCTCCCGGGGGGGAGGTTCACCCCTCCACTTT
>-|-|TRBV5-4|TRBJ2-7
CASSLTGSYEQYF
TGTGCCAGCAGCTTGACAGGGTCCTACGAGCAGTACTTC
>-|-|TRBV5-6|TRBJ1-4
CASTGGGAGEKLFF
TGTGCCAGCACCGGAGGCGGGGCTGGTGAAAAACTGTTTTTT
>-|-|TRBV7-2|TRBJ1-2
CASSLSPDNNYGYTF
TGTGCCAGCAGCTTATCCCCCGACAATAACTATGGCTACACCTTC
>-|-|TRBV7-2|TRBJ2-5
CASSLRHLQETQYF
TGTGCCAGCAGCTTACGACACCTTCAAGAGACCCAGTACTTC
>-|TRBD1|TRBV6-6|TRBJ1-1
CASSYTGQVNTEAFF
TGTGCCAGCAGTTACACTGGACAGGTGAACACTGAAGCTTTCTTT
>-|TRBD1|TRBV6-5|TRBJ2-1
CASSYVGQGGYNEQFF
TGTGCCAGCAGTTACGTCGGACAGGGGGGGTACAATGAGCAGTTCTTC
>few|-|TRBV29-1|TRBJ1-2
CSVRYFHREGNYGYTF
TGCAGCGTTCGTTACTTCCACAGGGAGGGGAACTATGGCTACACCTTC
>-|-|TRBV6-5|TRBJ1-1
CASSPSGDTGEAFF
TGTGCCAGCAGTCCCAGTGGAGATACAGGGGAAGCTTTCTTT
>-|-|TRBV21-1|TRBJ2-4
CASSARTGGGGSGPAKNIQYF
TGTGCCAGCAGCGCCAGAACGGGTGGGGGAGGCTCGGGTCCGGCCAAAAACATTCAGTACTTC
>-|TRBD2|TRBV28|TRBJ2-2
CASHYQGLAGTGELFF
TGTGCCAGCCACTATCAGGGACTAGCGGGGACCGGGGAGCTGTTTTTT
>once|TRBD1|TRBV27|TRBJ1-1
CANSPWTGAVNTEAFF
TGTGCCAACAGTCCATGGACAGGGGCGGTGAACACTGAAGCTTTCTTT
>-|-|TRBV7-9|TRBJ2-7
CASSLVYGYEQYF
TGTGCCAGCAGCTTAGTGTACGGGTACGAGCAGTACTTC
>-|-|TRBV6-5|TRBJ1-3
CASSYHTAGSGNTIYF
TGTGCCAGCAGTTACCACACTGCAGGCTCTGGAAACACCATATATTTT
>-|-|TRBV6-5|TRBJ1-2
CASSPRGGYYGYTF
TGTGCCAGCAGTCCCCGGGGGGGGTACTATGGCTACACCTTC
>few|-|TRBV5-4|TRBJ1-2
CASSFENRVDYGYTF
TGTGCCAGCAGCTTCGAAAACAGGGTAGACTATGGCTACACCTTC
>-|TRBD2|TRBV5-5|TRBJ2-3
CASSLGGRARDTQYF
TGTGCCAGCAGCTTGGGCGGGAGGGCGAGAGATACGCAGTATTTT
>-|TRBD1|TRBV3-1/TRBV3-2|TRBJ2-7
CASSPRQGLASEQYF
TGTGCCAGCAGCCCTAGACAGGGTCTCGCTTCCGAGCAGTACTTC
>-|-|TRBV18|TRBJ2-1
CASSMEDEQFF
TGTGCCAGCTCAATGGAGGATGAGCAGTTCTTC
>-|-|TRBV5-4|TRBJ2-2
CASSFGGAVGELFF
TGTGCCAGCAGCTTTGGAGGGGCCGTCGGGGAGCTGTTTTTT
>-|TRBD2|TRBV6-2/TRBV6-3|TRBJ2-1
CASSYRGRGGFEQFF
TGTGCCAGCAGTTATAGGGGACGCGGGGGATTTGAGCAGTTCTTC
>once|-|TRBV21-1|TRBJ2-5
CASSKAVARSYETQYF
TGTGCCAGCAGCAAAGCGGTCGCGCGGAGTTATGAGACCCAGTACTTC
>-|-|TRBV13|TRBJ1-6
CASSPGGPQGGNSPLHF
TGTGCCAGCAGCCCCGGCGGCCCCCAAGGGGGTAATTCACCCCTCCACTTT
>-|-|TRBV7-9|TRBJ2-7
CASQLGTYYEQYF
TGTGCCAGCCAATTGGGCACCTACTACGAGCAGTACTTC
>few|TRBD2|TRBV9|TRBJ2-2
CASSPGASGSVRTGELFF
TGTGCCAGCAGCCCCGGGGCTAGCGGGAGCGTACGCACCGGGGAGCTGTTTTTT
>-|TRBD2|TRBV24-1|TRBJ2-1
CATSESLAGVLDEQFF
TGTGCCACCAGTGAATCTCTAGCGGGAGTATTGGATGAGCAGTTCTTC
>-|TRBD1|TRBV24-1|TRBJ1-4
CATSMTGSDEKLFF
TGTGCCACCAGCATGACAGGGTCTGATGAAAAACTGTTTTTT
>-|TRBD1|TRBV25-1|TRBJ1-6
CASSSGTDLHF
TGTGCCAGCAGTTCAGGGACAGACCTCCACTTT
>-|TRBD2|TRBV19|TRBJ2-1
CASRPGTRYNEQFF
TGTGCCAGTCGTCCCGGGACTAGGTACAATGAGCAGTTCTTC
>few|-|TRBV7-2|TRBJ1-6
CASSLLGQGNSPLHF
TGTGCCAGCAGCTTATTAGGGCAGGGAAATTCACCCCTCCACTTT
>-|-|TRBV5-1|TRBJ2-7
CASSLGSTSEQYF
TGCGCCAGCAGCTTGGGGTCTACCTCCGAGCAGTACTTC
>-|-|TRBV6-5|TRBJ1-5
CASSPTDSPDQPQHF
TGTGCCAGCAGTCCCACGGACAGCCCTGATCAGCCCCAGCATTTT
>once|-|TRBV24-1|TRBJ2-1
CATSGVYNEQFF
TGTGCCACCAGTGGAGTGTACAATGAGCAGTTCTTC
>-|-|TRBV5-4|TRBJ1-2
CASSYFGSGGYTF
TGTGCCAGCAGCTACTTCGGGTCCGGCGGCTACACCTTC
>-|TRBD2|TRBV28|TRBJ2-7
CASSLAGGTYEQYF
TGTGCCAGCAGTCTAGCGGGAGGGACCTACGAGCAGTACTTC
>-|TRBD1|TRBV19|TRBJ1-4
CATRQGADANEKLFF
TGTGCCACACGACAGGGGGCAGACGCTAATGAAAAACTGTTTTTT
>-|-|TRBV7-2|TRBJ2-3
CASSFPTLSTDTQYF
TGTGCCAGCAGCTTCCCCACTCTAAGCACAGATACGCAGTATTTT
>few|-|TRBV6-2/TRBV6-3|TRBJ2-7
CASSDTIYEQYF
TGTGCCAGCAGCGATACAATTTACGAGCAGTACTTC
>-|TRBD1|TRBV30|TRBJ2-5
CAWSPGTGPETQYF
TGTGCCTGGAGCCCCGGGACAGGGCCAGAGACCCAGTACTTC
>-|TRBD2|TRBV30|TRBJ2-5
CAWSEGLGLAEETQYF
TGTGCCTGGTCCGAGGGCTTAGGACTAGCGGAAGAGACCCAGTACTTC